These 10 T cell receptor beta chains were sequenced from one sample in a study of B cell selection in AIRE deficiency. Assay: immunoSEQ multiplex PCR; the TCRdb copy retains only in-frame clones and omits some. This repertoire shows about 22,000 clones, about 93% found once; its top ten account for roughly 1.5%. Regulatory T cells were sorted as CD4+CD25hiCD127low/negative. The specimen sequenced was CD4+CD25+ Tregs sorted from PBMCs. The receptors stem from a human donor in good health.

The rearrangement joins TRBV7-9 to TRBJ2-1; 8 bases agree with TRBD2. Trimming at V came to 4 bases and at J to 9 bases, leaving 11 bases not matched to a gene. The CDR3 extends over 15 amino acids. CDR1 SEHNR and CDR2 FQNEAQ come from the germline V gene (reference sequence). This CDR3 reads CASSWMGLVIGEQFF. The CDR3 nucleotides read TGTGCCAGCAGCTGGATGGGACTAGTAATAGGTGAGCAGTTCTTC.

The genes are TRBV6-6 and TRBJ1-2, with D uncertain. Per the germline V gene, CDR1 is MNHNY and CDR2 is SVGAGI (reference sequence). Trimming left V 5 bases short and J 8 bases short, with 18 bases between. The CDR3 consists of 14 residues. CDR3 coding DNA: TGTGCCAGCAGTAATAACCGGGCCCAGATCGGCTACACCTTC. This gives the protein CASSNNRAQIGYTF.

The chain joins TRBV20-1 to TRBJ1-1, with D unclear. Germline lookup yields CDR1 DFQATT and CDR2 SNEGSKA (reference sequence). V lost 6 bases and J 1 base, leaving 6 bases between the germline ends. This CDR3 has 11 residues. This CDR3 is CSATGNTEAFF. CDR3 DNA: TGCAGTGCAACCGGGAACACTGAAGCTTTCTTT.

This chain uses TRBV6-5 with TRBJ2-4; 11 bases are a match to TRBD1. CDR3 length: 16 amino acids. Germline V gene sequence: CDR1 MNHEY, CDR2 SVGAGI. J gave up 6 bases and V 0 bases, and 4 bases lay outside the gene matches. CDR3 in amino acids: CASSYSGTGGTNIQYF. Here the CDR3 DNA reads TGTGCCAGCAGTTACTCCGGGACAGGGGGAACAAACATTCAGTACTTC.

The chain uses TRBV5-1 and TRBJ1-1; D uncertain. Germline V gene data show CDR1 as SGHRS and CDR2 as YFSETQ. The V end lost 4 bases, the J end lost 2 bases, and 12 bases lay between the germline ends. This CDR3 spans 14 amino acids. The CDR3 DNA reads TGCGCCAGCAGCAGGGTGACGGTAAACACTGAAGCTTTCTTT. Amino acid sequence: CASSRVTVNTEAFF.

V usage is TRBV30 and J usage is TRBJ2-2, with 8 bases matching TRBD2. CDR3 size: 15 residues. The V gene end was trimmed by 2 bases and the J gene end by 5 bases; junction bases not matched to a gene: 7. Germline-derived CDR1 and CDR2 are GTSNPN and SVGIG (reference sequence). In nucleotides, the CDR3 is TGTGCCTGGAGTCCTGGCGGGAGGATAACCGGGGAGCTGTTTTTT. Protein product: CAWSPGGRITGELFF. The full variable domain, rest sourced from reference TRBV30 and TRBJ2-2, is SQTIHQWPATLVQPVGSPLSLECTVEGTSNPNLYWYRQAAGRGLQLLFYSVGIGQISSEVPQNLSASRPQDRQFILSSKKLLLSDSGFYLCAWSPGGRITGELFFGEGSRLTVL.

V gene TRBV6-5 combines with J gene TRBJ2-7; TRBD2 matches at 10 bases. Per germline, CDR1 MNHEY and CDR2 SVGAGI. V lost 6 bases, J lost 0 bases, and 5 bases stayed unmatched. The length of the CDR3 is 15 residues. The CDR3 spells CASRELAGYSYEQYF. CDR3 DNA: TGTGCCAGCAGGGAACTAGCGGGGTACTCCTACGAGCAGTACTTC.

The genes are TRBV2 and TRBJ1-1; a possible D gene is TRBD1 (6 bases). V lost 2 bases, J lost 0 bases, and 10 bases lay in between. The CDR3 has 15 residues. Germline V gene data show CDR1 as SNHLY and CDR2 as FYNNEI. The CDR3 nucleotides are TGTGCCAGCAGTGAAAAGGAGGGGGTGAACACTGAAGCTTTCTTT. Its protein is CASSEKEGVNTEAFF.

The V gene is TRBV18, the J gene TRBJ1-4; D is unresolved. Germline CDR1 and CDR2: KGHSH and LQKENI. V shed 4 bases and J shed 4 bases, with 4 bases lying between them. The CDR3 runs 12 residues. CDR3 sequence reads: CASSRSNEKLFF. The CDR3 bases are TGTGCCAGCTCACGCAGTAATGAAAAACTGTTTTTT.

The rearrangement joins TRBV19 to TRBJ2-3; D is possibly TRBD1 or TRBD2 (5 bases each). Per the germline V gene, CDR1 is LNHDA and CDR2 is SQIVND (reference sequence). The CDR3 runs 15 residues. The V end was cut by 5 bases, the J end by 6 bases, with 18 bases between. Here the CDR3 reads CASSPGRPLFDTQYF. The CDR3 coding sequence is TGTGCCAGTAGTCCGGGACGGCCGCTTTTCGATACGCAGTATTTT.